These 2 T cell receptor beta chains share one sample of origin, sequenced in a study of cytomegalovirus exposure and HLA in healthy donors. PCR primers comprised 60 Vbeta and 13 Jbeta primers. Method: immunoSEQ multiplex PCR; TCRdb's copy keeps in-frame clones and lacks some. The sample holds some 95,000 clones; approximately 71% are singletons and the top ten take more than 15%. The sample comprised PBMCs. The receptors were sampled from a woman aged 18-29 years in good health and CMV-seropositive.

The chain carries TRBV6-1 and TRBJ2-5; 8 bases line up with TRBD1. The closer fit of TRBJ2-7 to the DNA end suggests the J call may be wrong. Per germline, CDR1 MNHNS and CDR2 SASEGT. The CDR3 is 15 residues long. The CDR3 DNA sequence: TGTGCCAGCAGTGAAGTGGCCAGGGGGCCCTACGAGCAGTACTTC. Amino acid sequence: CASSEVARGPYEQYF.

This chain connects TRBV6-5 to TRBJ2-3; D possibly corresponds to TRBD1 (6 bases). Trimming took off 6 bases at V and 5 bases at J, with 9 bases between the two ends. The CDR3 totals 12 residues. Germline-derived CDR1 and CDR2 are MNHEY and SVGAGI. The CDR3 nucleotides read TGTGCCAGCAGGACAGGAAAAGATACGCAGTATTTT. Protein product: CASRTGKDTQYF.